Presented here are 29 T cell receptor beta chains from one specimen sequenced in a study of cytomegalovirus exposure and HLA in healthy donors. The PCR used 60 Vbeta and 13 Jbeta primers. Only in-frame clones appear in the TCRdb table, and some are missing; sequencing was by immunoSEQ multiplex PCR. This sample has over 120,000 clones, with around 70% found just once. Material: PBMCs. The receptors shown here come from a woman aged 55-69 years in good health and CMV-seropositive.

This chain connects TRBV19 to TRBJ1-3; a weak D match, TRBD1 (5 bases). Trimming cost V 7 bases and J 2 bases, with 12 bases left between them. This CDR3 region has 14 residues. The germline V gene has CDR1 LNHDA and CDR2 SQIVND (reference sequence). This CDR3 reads CASTPTVTGNTIYF. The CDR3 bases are TGTGCCAGTACCCCGACAGTTACTGGAAACACCATATATTTT.

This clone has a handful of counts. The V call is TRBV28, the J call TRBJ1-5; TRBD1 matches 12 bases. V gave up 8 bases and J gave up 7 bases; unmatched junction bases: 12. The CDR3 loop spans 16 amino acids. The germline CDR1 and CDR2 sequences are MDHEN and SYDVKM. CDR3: CASYTPGQGAGQPQHF. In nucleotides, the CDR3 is TGTGCCAGCTACACACCGGGACAGGGGGCGGGACAGCCCCAGCATTTT.

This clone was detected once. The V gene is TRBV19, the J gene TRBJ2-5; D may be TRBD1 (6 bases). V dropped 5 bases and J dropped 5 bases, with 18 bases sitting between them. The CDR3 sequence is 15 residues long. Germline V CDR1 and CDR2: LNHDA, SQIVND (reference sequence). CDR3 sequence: CASSPGGQSWETQYF. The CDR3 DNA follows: TGTGCCAGTAGTCCCGGCGGACAGAGTTGGGAGACCCAGTACTTC.

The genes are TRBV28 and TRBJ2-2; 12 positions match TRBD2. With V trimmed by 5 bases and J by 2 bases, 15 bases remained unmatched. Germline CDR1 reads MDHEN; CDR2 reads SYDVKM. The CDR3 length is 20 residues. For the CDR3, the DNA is TGTGCCAGCAGTCTTACTCAATCCCTAGCGGGAGGGTATAACACCGGGGAGCTGTTTTTT. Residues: CASSLTQSLAGGYNTGELFF.

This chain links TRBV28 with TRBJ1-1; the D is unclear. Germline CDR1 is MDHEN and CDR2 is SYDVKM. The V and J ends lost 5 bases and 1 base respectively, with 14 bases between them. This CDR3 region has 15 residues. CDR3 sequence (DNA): TGTGCCAGCAGTCCCCGGGGAGGGAAGAACACTGAAGCTTTCTTT. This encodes CASSPRGGKNTEAFF.

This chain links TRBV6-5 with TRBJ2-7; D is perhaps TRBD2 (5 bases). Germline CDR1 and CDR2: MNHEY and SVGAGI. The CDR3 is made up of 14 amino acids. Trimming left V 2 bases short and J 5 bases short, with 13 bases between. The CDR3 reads CASSYRGRYDEQYF. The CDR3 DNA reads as TGTGCCAGCAGTTACAGAGGGCGGTACGACGAGCAGTACTTC.

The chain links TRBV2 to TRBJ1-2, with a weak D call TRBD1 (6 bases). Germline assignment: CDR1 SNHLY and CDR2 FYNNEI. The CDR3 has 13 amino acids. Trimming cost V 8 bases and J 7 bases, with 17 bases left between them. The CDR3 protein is CASYRVSGSGYTF. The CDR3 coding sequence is TGTGCCAGCTACAGGGTCTCGGGATCTGGCTACACCTTC.

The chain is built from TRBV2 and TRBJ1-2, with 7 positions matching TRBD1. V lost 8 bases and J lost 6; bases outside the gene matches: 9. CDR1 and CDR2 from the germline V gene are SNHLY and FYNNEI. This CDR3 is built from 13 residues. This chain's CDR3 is CASFRQGSNGYTF. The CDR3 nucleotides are TGTGCCAGCTTCCGACAGGGATCAAATGGCTACACCTTC. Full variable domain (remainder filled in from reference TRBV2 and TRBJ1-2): EPEVTQTPSHQVTQMGQEVILRCVPISNHLYFYWYRQILGQKVEFLVSFYNNEISEKSEIFDDQFSVERPDGSNFTLKIRSTKLEDSAMYFCASFRQGSNGYTFGSGTRLTVV.

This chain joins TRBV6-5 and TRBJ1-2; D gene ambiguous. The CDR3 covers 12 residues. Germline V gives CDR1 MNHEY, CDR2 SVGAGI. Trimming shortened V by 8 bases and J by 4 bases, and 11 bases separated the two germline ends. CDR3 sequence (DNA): TGTGCCAGCTCCGGGCGGGCCTATGGCTACACCTTC. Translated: CASSGRAYGYTF.

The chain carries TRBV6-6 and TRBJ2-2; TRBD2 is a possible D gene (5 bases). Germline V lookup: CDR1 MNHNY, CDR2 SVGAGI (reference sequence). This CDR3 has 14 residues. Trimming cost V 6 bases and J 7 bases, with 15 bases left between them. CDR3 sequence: CASSSLAGGGELFF. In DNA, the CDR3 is TGTGCCAGCAGCTCCCTGGCGGGTGGCGGGGAGCTGTTTTTT.

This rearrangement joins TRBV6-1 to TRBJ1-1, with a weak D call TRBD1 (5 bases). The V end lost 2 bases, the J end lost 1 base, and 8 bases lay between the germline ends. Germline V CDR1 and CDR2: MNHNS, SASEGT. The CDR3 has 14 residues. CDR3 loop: CASSEPGQNTEAFF. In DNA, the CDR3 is TGTGCCAGCAGTGAACCTGGACAGAACACTGAAGCTTTCTTT.

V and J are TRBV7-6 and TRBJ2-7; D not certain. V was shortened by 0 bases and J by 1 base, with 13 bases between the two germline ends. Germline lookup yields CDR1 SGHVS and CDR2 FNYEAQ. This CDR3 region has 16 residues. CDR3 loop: CASSLAIGGQSYEQYF. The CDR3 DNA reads TGTGCCAGCAGCTTAGCCATAGGTGGGCAGTCCTACGAGCAGTACTTC.

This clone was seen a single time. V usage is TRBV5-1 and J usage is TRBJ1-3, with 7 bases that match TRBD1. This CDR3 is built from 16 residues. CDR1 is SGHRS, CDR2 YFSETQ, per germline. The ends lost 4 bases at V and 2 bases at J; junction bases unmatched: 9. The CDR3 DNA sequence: TGCGCCAGCAGCATACAGGGGCTGGAAGCTGGAAACACCATATATTTT. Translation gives CASSIQGLEAGNTIYF.

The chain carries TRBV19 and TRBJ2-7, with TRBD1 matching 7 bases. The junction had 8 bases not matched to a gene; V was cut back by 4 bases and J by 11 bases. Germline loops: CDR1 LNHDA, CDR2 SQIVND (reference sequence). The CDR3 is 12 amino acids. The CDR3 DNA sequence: TGTGCCAGTAGTAATACCGGGACAGCAAAGTACTTC. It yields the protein CASSNTGTAKYF.

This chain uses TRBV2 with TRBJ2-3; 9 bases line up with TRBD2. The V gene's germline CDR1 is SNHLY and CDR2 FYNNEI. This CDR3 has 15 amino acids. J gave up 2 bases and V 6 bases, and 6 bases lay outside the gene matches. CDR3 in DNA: TGTGCCAGCAGGGTCATAGCGGGAGCCACAGATACGCAGTATTTT. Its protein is CASRVIAGATDTQYF.

CDR3 sequence: CASSVNGLAGGPSSYNEQFF. CDR3 coding DNA: TGTGCCAGCAGCGTAAATGGACTAGCGGGAGGGCCCTCCTCCTACAATGAGCAGTTCTTC. The V gene is TRBV9, the J gene TRBJ2-1, with 15 bases matching TRBD2. Looked up from germline, CDR1 is SGDLS and CDR2 is YYNGEE. This CDR3 is 20 amino acids long. Trimming took 1 base from V and 0 from J; bases not matched to a gene: 8.

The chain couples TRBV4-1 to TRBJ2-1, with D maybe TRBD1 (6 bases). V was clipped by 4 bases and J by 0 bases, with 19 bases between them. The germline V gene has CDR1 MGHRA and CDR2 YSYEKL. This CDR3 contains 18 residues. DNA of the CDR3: TGCGCCAGCAGCCGCACAAACACAGGGACGAGCTCCTACAATGAGCAGTTCTTC. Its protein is CASSRTNTGTSSYNEQFF.

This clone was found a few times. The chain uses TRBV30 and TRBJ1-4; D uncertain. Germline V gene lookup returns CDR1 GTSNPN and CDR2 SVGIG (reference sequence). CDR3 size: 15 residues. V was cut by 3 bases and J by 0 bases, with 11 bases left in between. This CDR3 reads CAWSGLWATNEKLFF. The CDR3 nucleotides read TGTGCCTGGAGCGGACTATGGGCAACTAATGAAAAACTGTTTTTT.

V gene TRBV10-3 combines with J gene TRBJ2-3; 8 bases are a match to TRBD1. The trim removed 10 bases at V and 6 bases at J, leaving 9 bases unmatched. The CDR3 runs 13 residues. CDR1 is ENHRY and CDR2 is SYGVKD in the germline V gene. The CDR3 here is CASRTQGADTQYF. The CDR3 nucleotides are TGTGCCAGCAGAACGCAGGGGGCTGATACGCAGTATTTT.

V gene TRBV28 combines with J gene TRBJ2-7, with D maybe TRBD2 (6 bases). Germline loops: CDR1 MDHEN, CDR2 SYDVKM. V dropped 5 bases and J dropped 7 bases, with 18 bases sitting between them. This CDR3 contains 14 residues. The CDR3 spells CASSPSAGRGEQYF. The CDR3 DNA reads TGTGCCAGCAGTCCCTCAGCAGGCCGGGGGGAGCAGTACTTC. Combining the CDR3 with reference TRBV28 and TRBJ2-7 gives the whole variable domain DVKVTQSSRYLVKRTGEKVFLECVQDMDHENMFWYRQDPGLGLRLIYFSYDVKMKEKGDIPEGYSVSREKKERFSLILESASTNQTSMYLCASSPSAGRGEQYFGPGTRLTVT.

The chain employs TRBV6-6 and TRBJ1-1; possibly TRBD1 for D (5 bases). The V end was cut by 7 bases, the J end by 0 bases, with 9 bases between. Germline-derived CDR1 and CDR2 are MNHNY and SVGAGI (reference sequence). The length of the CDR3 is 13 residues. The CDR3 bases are TGTGCCAGCACCGGACAAATGAACACTGAAGCTTTCTTT. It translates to CASTGQMNTEAFF.

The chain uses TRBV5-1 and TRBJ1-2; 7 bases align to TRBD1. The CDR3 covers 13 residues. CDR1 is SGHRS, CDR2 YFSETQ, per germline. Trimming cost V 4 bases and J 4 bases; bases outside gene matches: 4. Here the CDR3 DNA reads TGCGCCAGCAGCCCCGGGACAGCCTATGGCTACACCTTC. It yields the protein CASSPGTAYGYTF. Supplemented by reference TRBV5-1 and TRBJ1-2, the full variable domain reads KAGVTQTPRYLIKTRGQQVTLSCSPISGHRSVSWYQQTPGQGLQFLFEYFSETQRNKGNFPGRFSGRQFSNSRSEMNVSTLELGDSALYLCASSPGTAYGYTFGSGTRLTVV.

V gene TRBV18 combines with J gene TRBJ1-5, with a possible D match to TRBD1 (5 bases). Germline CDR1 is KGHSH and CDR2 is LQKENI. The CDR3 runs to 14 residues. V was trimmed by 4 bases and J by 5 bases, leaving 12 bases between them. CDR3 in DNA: TGTGCCAGCTCACGGGGGGGAAAGGATCAGCCCCAGCATTTT. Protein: CASSRGGKDQPQHF. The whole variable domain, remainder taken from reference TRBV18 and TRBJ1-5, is NAGVMQNPRHLVRRRGQEARLRCSPMKGHSHVYWYRQLPEEGLKFMVYLQKENIIDESGMPKERFSAEFPKEGPSILRIQQVVRGDSAAYFCASSRGGKDQPQHFGDGTRLSIL.

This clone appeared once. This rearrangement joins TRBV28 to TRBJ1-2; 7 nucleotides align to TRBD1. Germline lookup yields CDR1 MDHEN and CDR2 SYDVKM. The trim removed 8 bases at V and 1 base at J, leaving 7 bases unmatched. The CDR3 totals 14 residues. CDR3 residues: CASSSDRLNYGYTF. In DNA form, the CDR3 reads TGTGCCAGCTCCTCGGACAGGCTTAACTATGGCTACACCTTC.

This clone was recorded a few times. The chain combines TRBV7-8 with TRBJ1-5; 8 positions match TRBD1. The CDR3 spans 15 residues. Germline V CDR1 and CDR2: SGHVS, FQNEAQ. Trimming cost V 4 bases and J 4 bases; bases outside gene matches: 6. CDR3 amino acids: CASSYRGFDNQPQHF. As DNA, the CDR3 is TGTGCCAGCAGCTACAGGGGGTTCGATAATCAGCCCCAGCATTTT.

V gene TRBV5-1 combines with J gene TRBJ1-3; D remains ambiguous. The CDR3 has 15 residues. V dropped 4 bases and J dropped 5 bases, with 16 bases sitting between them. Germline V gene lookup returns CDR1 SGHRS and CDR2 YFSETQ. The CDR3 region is CASSLPSGSRNTIYF. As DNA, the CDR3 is TGCGCCAGCAGCCTGCCTTCGGGGTCCCGAAACACCATATATTTT.

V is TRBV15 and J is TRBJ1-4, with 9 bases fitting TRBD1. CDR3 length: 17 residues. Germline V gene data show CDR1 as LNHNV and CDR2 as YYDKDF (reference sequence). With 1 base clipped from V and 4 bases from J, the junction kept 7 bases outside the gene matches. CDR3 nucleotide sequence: TGTGCCACCAGCAGAGTCCCTGGACAGGGGAATAATGAAAAACTGTTTTTT. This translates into CATSRVPGQGNNEKLFF.

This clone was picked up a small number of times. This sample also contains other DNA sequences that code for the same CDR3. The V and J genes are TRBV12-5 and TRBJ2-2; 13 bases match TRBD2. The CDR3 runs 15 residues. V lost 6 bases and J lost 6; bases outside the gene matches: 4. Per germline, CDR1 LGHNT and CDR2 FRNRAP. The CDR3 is CASGIGTSGAGELFF. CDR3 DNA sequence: TGTGCTAGTGGCATCGGGACTAGCGGGGCCGGGGAGCTGTTTTTT. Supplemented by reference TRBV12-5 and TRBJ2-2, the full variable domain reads DARVTQTPRHKVTEMGQEVTMRCQPILGHNTVFWYRQTMMQGLELLAYFRNRAPLDDSGMPKDRFSAEMPDATLATLKIQPSEPRDSAVYFCASGIGTSGAGELFFGEGSRLTVL.

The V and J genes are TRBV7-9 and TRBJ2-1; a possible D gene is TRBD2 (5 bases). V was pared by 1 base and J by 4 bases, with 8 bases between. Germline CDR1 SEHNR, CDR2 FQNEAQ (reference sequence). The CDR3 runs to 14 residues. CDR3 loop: CASSLDREYNEQFF. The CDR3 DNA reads TGTGCCAGCAGCTTAGACCGGGAATACAATGAGCAGTTCTTC. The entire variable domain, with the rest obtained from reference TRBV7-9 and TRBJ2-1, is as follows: DTGVSQNPRHKITKRGQNVTFRCDPISEHNRLYWYRQTLGQGPEFLTYFQNEAQLEKSRLLSDRFSAERPKGSFSTLEIQRTEQGDSAMYLCASSLDREYNEQFFGPGTRLTVL.